This T cell receptor beta chain stems from a study of cytomegalovirus exposure and HLA in healthy donors. Of note for this clone: Its antigen is currently unknown. At one end the junction does not follow the germline gene, possibly because of a read error. Other DNA sequences from this sample encode an identical CDR3 as well.

13 Jbeta primers and 60 Vbeta primers were used for the PCR. In the original analysis: In a later analysis, roughly 10 million of tens of millions of unique beta chains occurred in at least two donors. Libraries were prepared by immunoSEQ multiplex PCR; TCRdb keeps only in-frame clonotypes and omits some of them. That table furnishes V, J and clone size, whereas the DNA furnished D and trimming. This sample yields approximately 190,000 clones, of which approximately 86% are seen a single time; 1% to 1.4% belongs to the top ten. Findings and limits, study-wide: Highly shared variants forming one cluster were likely a sequencing artifact. A link between a missense DCLRE1C variant and TCR beta V- and J-gene trimming emerged from a later analysis. According to an earlier analysis, most TCR beta V segments yielded productive rearrangements about 90% or about 30% of the time.

The CDR3 covers 15 residues. The V gene's germline CDR1 is MDHEN and CDR2 SYDVKM. Sample: PBMCs. This rearrangement joins TRBV28 to TRBJ1-5, with D possibly being TRBD1 (6 bases). The sequence derives from a boy between 2 and 10 years old in good health and CMV-seronegative. The CDR3 region has the DNA TGTGCCAGCAGTCCGACAGGAAAAAACAATCAGCCTCAGCATTTT. Translation gives CASSPTGKNNQPQHF.